Sequencing of this T cell receptor beta chain was carried out in a study of T cell repertoires in cytomegalovirus infection. Turning to the study itself: Public TCR beta signature analysis indicated the presence of both CMV infection and matching HLA type.

Study results and caveats: The ex vivo response was dominated by HLA-C-restricted CMV-specific TCR beta clonotypes.

CDR1 is SGHTA, CDR2 FQGNSA, per germline. The CDR3 spans 17 residues. J gave up 6 bases and V 6 bases, and 17 bases lay outside the gene matches. Each CDR3 protein gets one entry after TCRdb re-called the reads with MiXCR. The sample has nearly 650,000 distinct CDR3 sequences, approximately 25% seen once. This clonotype was seen ten or more times. The antigen is undetermined. Sequencing used CD8+ T cells from PBMCs. This TCR was recovered from a human donor in good health (CMV status not recorded). Some clones in this sample may be carry-over from other donors' samples. V and J are TRBV7-2 and TRBJ2-3; the match to TRBD2 covers 8 bases. This chain's CDR3 is CASRRVAGLGVQDTQYF. For the CDR3, the DNA is TGTGCCAGCAGGAGGGTGGCGGGACTAGGAGTTCAGGATACGCAGTATTTT.